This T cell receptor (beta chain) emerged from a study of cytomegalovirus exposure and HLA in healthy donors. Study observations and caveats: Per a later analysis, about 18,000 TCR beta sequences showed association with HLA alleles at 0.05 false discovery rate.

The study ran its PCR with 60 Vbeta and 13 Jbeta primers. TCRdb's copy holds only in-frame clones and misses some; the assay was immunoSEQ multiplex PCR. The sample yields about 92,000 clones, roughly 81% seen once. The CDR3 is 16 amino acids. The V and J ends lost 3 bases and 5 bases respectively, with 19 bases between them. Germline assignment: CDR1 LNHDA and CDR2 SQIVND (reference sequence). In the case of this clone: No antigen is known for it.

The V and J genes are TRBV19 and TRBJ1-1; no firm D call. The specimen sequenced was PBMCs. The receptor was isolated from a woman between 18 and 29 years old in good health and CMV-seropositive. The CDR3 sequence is CASSIRTYGWMTEAFF. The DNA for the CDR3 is TGTGCCAGTAGTATCCGCACCTACGGGTGGATGACTGAAGCTTTCTTT.